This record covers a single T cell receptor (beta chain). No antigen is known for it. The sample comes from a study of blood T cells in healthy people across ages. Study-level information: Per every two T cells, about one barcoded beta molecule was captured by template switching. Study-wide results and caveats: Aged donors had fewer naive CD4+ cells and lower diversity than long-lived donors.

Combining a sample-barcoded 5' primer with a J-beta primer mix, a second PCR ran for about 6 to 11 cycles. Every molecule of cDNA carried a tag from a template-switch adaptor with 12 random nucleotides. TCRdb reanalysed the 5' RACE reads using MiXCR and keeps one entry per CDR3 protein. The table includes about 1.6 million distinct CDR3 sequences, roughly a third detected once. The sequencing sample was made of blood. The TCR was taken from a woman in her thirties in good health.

The CDR3 DNA reads as TGTGCCAGCAGCCAAGATTATCAGGGGGATGAGCAGTTCTTC. Translating gives CASSQDYQGDEQFF. The rearrangement links TRBV3-1 to TRBJ2-1, with 7 bases aligning to TRBD1. CDR1 is LGHDT, CDR2 YNNKEL, per germline (reference sequence). CDR3 length: 14 amino acids. The trim removed 0 bases at V and 8 bases at J, leaving 4 bases unmatched.